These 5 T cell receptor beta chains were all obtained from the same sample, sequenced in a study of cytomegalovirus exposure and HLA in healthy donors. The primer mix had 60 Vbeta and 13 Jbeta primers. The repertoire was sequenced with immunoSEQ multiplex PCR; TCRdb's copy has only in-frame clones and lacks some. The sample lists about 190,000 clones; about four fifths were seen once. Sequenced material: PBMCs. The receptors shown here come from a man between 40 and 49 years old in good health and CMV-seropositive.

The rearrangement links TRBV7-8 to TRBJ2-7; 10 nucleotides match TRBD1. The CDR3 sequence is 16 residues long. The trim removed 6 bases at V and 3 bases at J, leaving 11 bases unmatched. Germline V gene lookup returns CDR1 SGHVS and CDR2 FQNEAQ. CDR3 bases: TGTGCCAGCAGGCCCGTTCGGGACAGGGGCATCTACGAGCAGTACTTC. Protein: CASRPVRDRGIYEQYF.

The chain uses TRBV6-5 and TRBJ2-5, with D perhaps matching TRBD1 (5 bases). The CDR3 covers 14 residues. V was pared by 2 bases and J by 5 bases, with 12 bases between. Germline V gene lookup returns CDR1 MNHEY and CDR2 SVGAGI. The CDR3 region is CASSYNRQTETQYF. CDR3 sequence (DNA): TGTGCCAGCAGTTACAACAGGCAGACGGAGACCCAGTACTTC.

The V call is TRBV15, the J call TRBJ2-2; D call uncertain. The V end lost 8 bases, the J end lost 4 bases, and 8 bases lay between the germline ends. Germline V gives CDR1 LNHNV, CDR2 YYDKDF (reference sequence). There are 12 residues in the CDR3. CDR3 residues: CATPSPTGELFF. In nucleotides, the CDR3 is TGTGCCACCCCTTCCCCCACCGGGGAGCTGTTTTTT.

The CDR3 reads CASRLGREGTGELFF. CDR3 bases: TGTGCCAGCAGGCTAGGACGGGAGGGCACCGGGGAGCTGTTTTTT. This sequence joins TRBV7-7 and TRBJ2-2, with 8 positions matching TRBD2. The V gene's germline CDR1 is SSHAT and CDR2 FNYEAQ (reference sequence). With 6 bases clipped from V and 4 bases from J, the junction kept 7 bases outside the gene matches. The CDR3 is made up of 15 amino acids.

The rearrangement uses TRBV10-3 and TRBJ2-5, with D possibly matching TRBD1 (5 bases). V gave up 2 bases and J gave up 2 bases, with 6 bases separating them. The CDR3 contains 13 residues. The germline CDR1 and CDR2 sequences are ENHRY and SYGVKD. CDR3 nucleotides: TGTGCCATCAGTGAGAGGGGTCAAGAGACCCAGTACTTC. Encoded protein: CAISERGQETQYF.